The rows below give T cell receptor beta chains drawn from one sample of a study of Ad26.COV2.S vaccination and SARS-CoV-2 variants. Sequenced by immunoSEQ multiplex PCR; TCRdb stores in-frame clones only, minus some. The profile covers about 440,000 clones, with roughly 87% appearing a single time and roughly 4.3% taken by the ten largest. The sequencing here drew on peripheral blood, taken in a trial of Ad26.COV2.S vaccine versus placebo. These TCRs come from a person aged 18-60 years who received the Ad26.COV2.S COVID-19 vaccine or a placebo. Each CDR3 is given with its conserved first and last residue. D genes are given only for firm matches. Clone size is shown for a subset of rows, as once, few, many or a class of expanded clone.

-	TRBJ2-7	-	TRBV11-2	CASSLGHEQYF	TGTGCCAGCAGCTTAGGCCACGAGCAGTACTTC
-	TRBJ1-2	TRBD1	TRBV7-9	CASSTAEGQEYGYTF	TGTGCCAGCAGCACGGCCGAGGGACAGGAATATGGCTACACCTTC
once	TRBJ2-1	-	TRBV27	CASSLARASYNEQFF	TGTGCCAGCAGTTTAGCCAGGGCGTCCTACAATGAGCAGTTCTTC
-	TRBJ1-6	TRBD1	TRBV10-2	CASGQGQLENSPLHF	TGCGCCAGCGGTCAGGGACAGCTAGAGAATTCACCCCTCCACTTT
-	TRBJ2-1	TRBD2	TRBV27	CASSPSSGRSYNEQFF	TGTGCCAGCAGTCCTTCTAGCGGGAGATCTTACAATGAGCAGTTCTTC
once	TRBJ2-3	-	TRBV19	CASSMQGARTDTQYF	TGTGCCAGTAGTATGCAGGGAGCGAGGACAGATACGCAGTATTTT
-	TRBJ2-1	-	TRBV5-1	CASRASAVRTVSYNEQFF	TGCGCCAGCAGAGCCTCCGCCGTTAGAACCGTCTCCTACAATGAGCAGTTCTTC
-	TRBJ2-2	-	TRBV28	CASSPGAGELFF	TGTGCCAGCAGTCCGGGGGCCGGGGAGCTGTTTTTT
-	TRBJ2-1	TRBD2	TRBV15	CATSRDALAGAIINEQFF	TGTGCCACCAGCAGAGATGCGCTAGCGGGAGCTATAATCAATGAGCAGTTCTTC
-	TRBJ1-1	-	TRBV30	CAWSVRGDTEAFF	TGTGCCTGGAGTGTACGAGGGGACACTGAAGCTTTCTTT
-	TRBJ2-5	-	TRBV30	CAFSSGAQETQYF	TGTGCCTTTTCCTCGGGTGCTCAAGAGACCCAGTACTTC
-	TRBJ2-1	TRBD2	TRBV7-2	CASSLGTSAYNEQFF	TGTGCCAGCAGCTTAGGGACTAGCGCCTACAATGAGCAGTTCTTC
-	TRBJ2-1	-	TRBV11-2	CASSPPGGGSYNEQFF	TGTGCCAGCAGCCCCCCAGGAGGGGGCTCCTACAATGAGCAGTTCTTC
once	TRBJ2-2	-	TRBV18	CASSSGLYTGELFF	TGTGCCAGCTCCTCGGGACTTTACACCGGGGAGCTGTTTTTT
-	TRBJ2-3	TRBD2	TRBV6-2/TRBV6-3	CASTPSLSGSPDTQYF	TGTGCCAGCACCCCCTCACTTAGCGGGAGTCCTGATACGCAGTATTTT
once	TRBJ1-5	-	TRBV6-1	CASSEWGHRNSNQPQHF	TGTGCCAGCAGTGAATGGGGACACAGGAATAGCAATCAGCCCCAGCATTTT
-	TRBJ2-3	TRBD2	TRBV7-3	CASSRSGGSTDTQYF	TGTGCCAGCAGCCGTAGCGGGGGGAGCACAGATACGCAGTATTTT
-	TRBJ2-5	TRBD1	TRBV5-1	CASSLGGQGAFQETQYF	TGCGCCAGCAGCTTGGGCGGACAGGGGGCCTTCCAAGAGACCCAGTACTTC
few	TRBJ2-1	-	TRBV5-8	CASKYRAKHNEQFF	TGTGCCAGCAAGTACAGGGCCAAACACAATGAGCAGTTCTTC
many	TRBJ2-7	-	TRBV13	CASSLLSGEPYEQYF	TGTGCCAGCAGCCTGCTTTCGGGGGAGCCCTACGAGCAGTACTTC
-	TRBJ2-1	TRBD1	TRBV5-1	CASSPRGFDEQFF	TGCGCCAGCAGCCCCAGGGGGTTCGATGAGCAGTTCTTC
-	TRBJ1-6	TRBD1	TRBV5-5	CASSLTGGHSPLHF	TGTGCCAGCAGTTTAACAGGGGGACATTCACCCCTCCACTTT
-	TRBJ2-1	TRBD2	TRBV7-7	CASSMTSGKSYNEQFF	TGTGCCAGCAGCATGACTAGCGGGAAATCCTACAATGAGCAGTTCTTC
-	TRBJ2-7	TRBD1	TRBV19	CASSRSGQGSYEQYF	TGTGCCAGTAGTCGCTCGGGACAGGGGTCCTACGAGCAGTACTTC
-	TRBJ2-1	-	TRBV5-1	CASSLDGRGFRNEQFF	TGCGCCAGCAGCTTGGACGGGAGAGGTTTTCGAAATGAGCAGTTCTTC
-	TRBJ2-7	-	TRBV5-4	CASSLSLFSYEQYF	TGTGCCAGCAGCTTGTCCTTATTCTCCTACGAGCAGTACTTC
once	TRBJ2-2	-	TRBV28	CASSFRRPVKGELFF	TGTGCCAGCAGTTTTAGGAGGCCGGTCAAAGGGGAGCTGTTTTTT
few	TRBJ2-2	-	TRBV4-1	CASRRTFANTGELFF	TGCGCCAGCCGCCGAACGTTCGCGAACACCGGGGAGCTGTTTTTT
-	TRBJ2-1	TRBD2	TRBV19	CASSLSGSSGFYNEQFF	TGTGCCAGTAGTCTATCTGGGTCTAGCGGGTTTTACAATGAGCAGTTCTTC
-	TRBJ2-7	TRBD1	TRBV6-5	CASQDRGPTYEQYF	TGTGCCAGCCAGGACAGGGGGCCAACCTACGAGCAGTACTTC
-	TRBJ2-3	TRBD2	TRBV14	CASSPRLAASTDTQYF	TGTGCCAGCAGCCCTCGACTAGCGGCTAGCACAGATACGCAGTATTTT
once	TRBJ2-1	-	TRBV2	CASRGTGIYNEQFF	TGTGCCAGCAGGGGAACAGGGATCTACAATGAGCAGTTCTTC
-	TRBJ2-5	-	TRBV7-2	CASSLARVETQYF	TGTGCCAGCAGCTTAGCCAGGGTGGAGACCCAGTACTTC
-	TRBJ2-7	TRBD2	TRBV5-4	CASSFGLAGDPYEQYF	TGTGCCAGCAGCTTTGGACTAGCGGGAGATCCCTACGAGCAGTACTTC
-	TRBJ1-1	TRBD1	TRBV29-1	CSASRTGMRTEAFF	TGCAGCGCCTCGAGGACAGGGATGAGGACTGAAGCTTTCTTT
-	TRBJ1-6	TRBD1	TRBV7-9	CASSLWDRVSPLHF	TGTGCCAGCAGCTTATGGGACAGGGTCTCACCCCTCCACTTT
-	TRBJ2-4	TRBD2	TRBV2	CASVAGPGNIQYF	TGTGCCAGCGTAGCGGGGCCGGGGAACATTCAGTACTTC
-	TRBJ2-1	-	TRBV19	CASSDYADGEQFF	TGTGCCAGCTCGGACTACGCCGATGGTGAGCAGTTCTTC
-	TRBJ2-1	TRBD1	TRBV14	CASSQEDRVSLAYNEQFF	TGTGCCAGCAGCCAAGAAGACAGGGTTAGCTTGGCCTACAATGAGCAGTTCTTC
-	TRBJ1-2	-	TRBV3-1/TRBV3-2	CASSQAYGYTF	TGTGCCAGCAGCCAAGCTTATGGCTACACCTTC
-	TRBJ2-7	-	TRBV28	CASISDVKDEQYF	TGTGCCAGCATTTCCGATGTTAAGGACGAGCAGTACTTC
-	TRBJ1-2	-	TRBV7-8	CASSRDRQGKDGYTF	TGTGCCAGCAGCCGAGACAGGCAGGGGAAAGATGGCTACACCTTC
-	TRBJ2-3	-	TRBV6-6	CASRSTVGSTDTQYF	TGTGCCAGCCGAAGTACGGTCGGGAGCACAGATACGCAGTATTTT
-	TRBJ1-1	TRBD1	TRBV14	CASSPGGTGNTEAFF	TGTGCCAGCAGCCCGGGGGGGACAGGGAACACTGAAGCTTTCTTT
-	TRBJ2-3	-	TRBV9	CASSPPGVTDTQYF	TGTGCCAGCAGCCCTCCGGGGGTCACAGATACGCAGTATTTT
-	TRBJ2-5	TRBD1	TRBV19	CASSIGLRGGQGPQYF	TGTGCCAGTAGTATAGGGTTAAGGGGAGGACAGGGGCCCCAGTACTTC
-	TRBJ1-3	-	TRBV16	CASSQSTAGNTIYF	TGTGCCAGCAGCCAATCCACAGCTGGAAACACCATATATTTT
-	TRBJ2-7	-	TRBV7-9	CASSLGGGEQYF	TGTGCCAGCAGCTTAGGAGGGGGCGAGCAGTACTTC
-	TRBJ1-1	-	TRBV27	CASSLRRPQEWSEAFF	TGTGCCAGCAGTTTAAGGCGGCCCCAGGAATGGTCTGAAGCTTTCTTT
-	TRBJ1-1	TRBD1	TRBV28	CASSLLQGMNTEAFF	TGTGCCAGCAGTCTCCTACAGGGGATGAACACTGAAGCTTTCTTT
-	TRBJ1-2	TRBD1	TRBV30	CARTGSYGYTF	TGTGCGCGGACAGGGAGCTATGGCTACACCTTC